This paragraph reports one T cell receptor (beta chain). This CDR3 spans 13 amino acids. Germline CDR1 reads SGHTA; CDR2 reads FQGNSA. Trimming took off 5 bases at V and 3 bases at J, with 8 bases between the two ends. This sample is drawn from a study of control samples from healthy donors and cancer patients. This table comes from immunoSEQ multiplex PCR, and its TCRdb copy is limited to in-frame clones, with some not included. The data contain roughly 400,000 clones, about 93% of them singletons. This clonotype originated in a man aged 35 to 55 with head and neck cancer. The sample consisted of PBMCs. This chain uses TRBV7-2 with TRBJ1-5, with D unclear. The CDR3 spells CASSPYHNQPQHF. In nucleotides, the CDR3 is TGTGCCAGCAGCCCCTATCACAATCAGCCCCAGCATTTT.